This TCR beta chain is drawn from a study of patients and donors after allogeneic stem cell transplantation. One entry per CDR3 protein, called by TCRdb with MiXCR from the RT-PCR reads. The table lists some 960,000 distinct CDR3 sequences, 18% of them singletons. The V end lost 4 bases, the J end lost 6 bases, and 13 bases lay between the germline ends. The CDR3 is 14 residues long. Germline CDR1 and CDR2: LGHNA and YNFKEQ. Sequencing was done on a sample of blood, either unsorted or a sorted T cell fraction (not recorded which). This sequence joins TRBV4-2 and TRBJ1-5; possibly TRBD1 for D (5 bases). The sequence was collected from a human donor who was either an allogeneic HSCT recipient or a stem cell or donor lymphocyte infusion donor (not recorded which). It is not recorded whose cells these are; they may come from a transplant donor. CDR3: CASSPRGSGQPQHF. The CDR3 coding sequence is TGTGCCAGCAGCCCACGGGGGAGCGGTCAGCCCCAGCATTTT.